Listed here are 20 T cell receptor beta chains from one sample, sequenced in a study of T-cell memory formation after mild COVID-19. TCRdb reanalysed the 5' RACE reads using MiXCR and keeps one entry per CDR3 protein. The sample has just over 400,000 distinct CDR3 sequences, under 25% seen once. Material: PBMCs or a T cell subset sorted from them (not recorded which). These receptors were collected from an adult woman who had mild COVID-19 (a few samples of this study predate the infection). Cell type and time point are not known.

The gene calls are TRBV6-2 or TRBV6-3 and TRBJ2-3; D unclear. The CDR3 spans 13 residues. Trimming cost V 0 bases and J 6 bases, with 7 bases left between them. CDR1 and CDR2 from the germline V gene are MNHEY and SVGEGT. The CDR3 nucleotides read TGTGCCAGCAGTTACTCTGGGGTTGATACGCAGTATTTT. This translates into CASSYSGVDTQYF.

The J gene is TRBJ2-1, the V gene TRBV7-2; 11 nucleotides match TRBD2. The CDR3 is 16 residues long. The V gene's germline CDR1 is SGHTA and CDR2 FQGNSA. The trim removed 1 base at V and 8 bases at J, leaving 7 bases unmatched. The CDR3 DNA reads as TGTGCCAGCAGCTTAGGTTCTAGCGGGAGGTGGGATGAGCAGTTCTTC. Residues: CASSLGSSGRWDEQFF.

This clonotype was observed a handful of times. The chain uses TRBV12-3 or TRBV12-4 and TRBJ1-6; D remains ambiguous. The CDR3 extends over 14 amino acids. Trimming shortened V by 1 base and J by 6 bases, and 7 bases separated the two germline ends. CDR3 sequence reads: CASSLGRINSPLHF. As DNA, the CDR3 is TGTGCCAGCAGTTTAGGACGGATTAATTCACCCCTCCACTTT.

Only a few counts were recorded for this clonotype. V is TRBV7-3 and J is TRBJ2-5; 11 positions match TRBD1. Germline trimming cut 5 bases from V and 4 bases from J; bases unmatched to any gene: 6. The length of the CDR3 is 15 residues. The germline V gene encodes CDR1 SGHTA and CDR2 FQGTGA. The CDR3 region has the DNA TGTGCCAGCAGCCGAGGGACAGGGGGGAGAGAGACCCAGTACTTC. Translation: CASSRGTGGRETQYF.

This CDR3 is CSARDLWTSRYEQYF. Here the CDR3 DNA reads TGCAGTGCTAGAGATTTGTGGACTAGCAGGTACGAGCAGTACTTC. The V call is TRBV20-1, the J call TRBJ2-7; TRBD2 agrees at 8 bases. The CDR3 has 15 residues. Germline V CDR1 and CDR2: DFQATT, SNEGSKA (reference sequence). The ends lost 0 bases at V and 4 bases at J; junction bases unmatched: 8.

CDR3 nucleotides: TGTGCCAGCAGAGGGGGACGCAATAGCAATCAGCCCCAGCATTTT. This codes for CASRGGRNSNQPQHF. The chain joins TRBV6-5 to TRBJ1-5; D possibly corresponds to TRBD1 (6 bases). Germline CDR1 MNHEY, CDR2 SVGAGI. This CDR3 is 15 amino acids long. V was trimmed by 6 bases and J by 0 bases, leaving 12 bases between them.

In its sample, this clonotype was seen a few times. V usage is TRBV12-3 or TRBV12-4 and J usage is TRBJ1-2, with D hard to call. The CDR3 totals 15 residues. Between the trimmed V and J ends, which lost 5 bases and 0 bases, there was a span of 13 bases. The CDR3, as DNA: TGTGCCAGCAGTGGCGGTTGGGATCCTAACTATGGCTACACCTTC. Translated, it gives CASSGGWDPNYGYTF.

The sample holds a few counts of this clonotype. The gene calls are TRBV12-3 or TRBV12-4 and TRBJ1-5; TRBD1 might be the D (6 bases). The CDR3 has 17 amino acids. V lost 5 bases and J lost 0, with 17 bases in between. The CDR3 DNA reads TGTGCCAGCAGTATCCTGACAGGTTCCTTTAGCAATCAGCCCCAGCATTTT. Its translation: CASSILTGSFSNQPQHF.

This clonotype occurred a few times. The V and J genes are TRBV3-1 and TRBJ2-3; the match to TRBD2 covers 9 bases. CDR1 and CDR2 from the germline V gene are LGHDT and YNNKEL (reference sequence). Trimming took 0 bases from V and 2 from J; bases not matched to a gene: 6. The CDR3 is 17 residues long. The CDR3 DNA is TGTGCCAGCAGCCAAGAAGGAGCGGGGGGCCTCACAGATACGCAGTATTTT. Amino acids: CASSQEGAGGLTDTQYF.

This chain connects TRBV29-1 to TRBJ2-5; TRBD1 might be the D (5 bases). Germline values: CDR1 SQVTM, CDR2 ANQGSEA. Between the trimmed V and J ends, which lost 3 bases and 1 base, there was a span of 9 bases. CDR3 length: 13 amino acids. In DNA form, the CDR3 reads TGCAGCGTTGATTTACAGGTCCAAGAGACCCAGTACTTC. It specifies CSVDLQVQETQYF.

The chain combines TRBV5-6 with TRBJ2-5, with 8 positions matching TRBD1. CDR1 SGHDT and CDR2 YYEEEE come from the germline V gene. This CDR3 spans 14 amino acids. Germline trimming cut 3 bases from V and 7 bases from J; bases unmatched to any gene: 8. The CDR3 coding sequence is TGTGCCAGCAGCTCTAACAGGGGGTTGGGGACCCAGTACTTC. Translation gives CASSSNRGLGTQYF.

J is TRBJ1-2 and V is TRBV7-6; D perhaps matches TRBD1 (5 bases). The germline gives CDR1 SGHVS, CDR2 FNYEAQ. Deletions cut 2 bases from V and 4 bases from J, with 11 bases between. The CDR3 length is 14 residues. In nucleotides, the CDR3 is TGTGCCAGCAGCTTAAAAGACAGAAGCTATGGCTACACCTTC. As protein: CASSLKDRSYGYTF.

The chain has TRBV20-1 and TRBJ2-7; 10 bases map to TRBD2. The ends lost 2 bases at V and 4 bases at J; junction bases unmatched: 8. The germline CDR1 and CDR2 sequences are DFQATT and SNEGSKA (reference sequence). There are 15 residues in the CDR3. CDR3 DNA sequence: TGCAGTGCTAGACTTCCAGCTAGCGGGAGTTACGAGCAGTACTTC. Amino acid sequence: CSARLPASGSYEQYF.

This clonotype was seen only a few times. The genes are TRBV12-3 or TRBV12-4 and TRBJ1-5; D gene unclear. The CDR3 covers 15 residues. The germline V and J ends were trimmed by 1 base and 4 bases, with 11 bases remaining between them. CDR3 amino acids: CASSLEVGGNQPQHF. As DNA, the CDR3 is TGTGCCAGCAGTTTAGAGGTGGGTGGGAATCAGCCCCAGCATTTT.

The gene calls are TRBV7-8 and TRBJ2-2; TRBD2 matches at 8 bases. Germline loops: CDR1 SGHVS, CDR2 FQNEAQ. The ends lost 5 bases at V and 4 bases at J; junction bases unmatched: 9. The length of the CDR3 is 16 residues. CDR3 in DNA: TGTGCCAGCAGCCGCGGACTAGCAGCGGTCACCGGGGAGCTGTTTTTT. Translated: CASSRGLAAVTGELFF.

This clonotype was observed a handful of times. The V and J genes are TRBV24-1 and TRBJ2-2, with D maybe TRBD1 (5 bases). CDR1 is KGHDR and CDR2 is SFDVKD in the germline V gene. V was shortened by 5 bases and J by 3 bases, with 15 bases between the two germline ends. This CDR3 has 16 amino acids. CDR3 region: CATSGGSLRYTGELFF. The CDR3 DNA reads as TGTGCCACCAGTGGGGGCTCGTTGCGCTACACCGGGGAGCTGTTTTTT.

The sample holds a few counts of this clonotype. This chain links TRBV29-1 with TRBJ2-1; perhaps D is TRBD1 or TRBD2 (6 bases each). Trimming removed 7 bases from V and 3 bases from J, with 13 bases in between. CDR1 is SQVTM and CDR2 is ANQGSEA in the germline V gene. This CDR3 is built from 13 residues. CDR3 protein: CSARGGFYNEQFF. The DNA for the CDR3 is TGCAGCGCCCGAGGGGGGTTCTACAATGAGCAGTTCTTC.

The rearrangement uses TRBV7-8 and TRBJ2-3; 10 bases fit TRBD2. V gave up 7 bases and J gave up 7 bases; unmatched junction bases: 14. The CDR3 length is 16 residues. Germline values: CDR1 SGHVS, CDR2 FQNEAQ. The CDR3: CASTRRGLAGVYTQYF. The CDR3 DNA follows: TGTGCCAGCACCCGAAGAGGGCTAGCGGGAGTGTATACGCAGTATTTT.

The rearrangement joins TRBV5-1 to TRBJ2-1, with TRBD2 identical over 15 bases. The V segment lost 7 bases and the J segment 7 bases; nucleotides outside the gene matches: 6. The CDR3 is made up of 15 amino acids. CDR1 and CDR2 from the germline V gene are SGHRS and YFSETQ. As DNA, the CDR3 is TGCGCCAGCGAGTCAGGGACTAGCGGGAGGAATGAGCAGTTCTTC. It codes for CASESGTSGRNEQFF.

The chain couples TRBV7-2 to TRBJ2-4, with 15 bases aligning to TRBD2. V lost 5 bases to trimming and J lost 7 bases; unmatched junction nucleotides: 9. Germline assignment: CDR1 SGHTA and CDR2 FQGNSA. The CDR3 covers 17 residues. CDR3 amino acids: CASSTRTSGRGRNIQYF. CDR3 bases: TGTGCCAGCAGCACACGGACTAGCGGGAGGGGGAGGAACATTCAGTACTTC.